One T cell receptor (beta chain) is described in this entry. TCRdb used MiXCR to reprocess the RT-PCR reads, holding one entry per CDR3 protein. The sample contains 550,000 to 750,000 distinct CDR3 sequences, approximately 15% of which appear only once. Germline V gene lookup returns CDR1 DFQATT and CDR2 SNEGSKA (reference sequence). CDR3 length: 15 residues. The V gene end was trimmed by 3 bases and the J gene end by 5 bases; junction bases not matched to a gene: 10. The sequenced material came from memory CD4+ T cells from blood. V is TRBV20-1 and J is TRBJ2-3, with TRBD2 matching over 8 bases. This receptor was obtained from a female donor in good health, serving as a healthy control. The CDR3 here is CSASRPAGEGDTQYF. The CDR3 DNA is TGCAGTGCTAGCCGGCCAGCGGGAGAGGGAGATACGCAGTATTTT.